The clone carrying this TCR beta chain appeared once. Per the authors' pipeline: Nucleated cell number was recorded as an estimate derived from reference gene primer amplification. Sequencing used immunoSEQ multiplex PCR; TCRdb keeps in-frame clones, though not all of them. V, J and clone size reflect that table, while D and trimming were determined from the DNA. The profile shows around 400,000 clones, 80% to 85% of them singletons. Each participant's cohort was designated according to participant-reported clinical history. All recovered Cohort 3 donors got two negative PCRs, got clearance, or saw symptom resolution. Trimming removed 3 bases from V and 8 bases from J, with 10 bases in between. The CDR3 is 13 residues long. Germline values: CDR1 MNHEY, CDR2 SMNVEV (reference sequence). These data come from a study of blood T cell repertoires in COVID-19. The wider study: The cDNA or gDNA used as material had been derived from T cells, B-cell-depleted T cells, or PBMCs.

The chain employs TRBV27 and TRBJ2-2; D gene uncertain. The TCR originated in a woman aged 50 to 60 who had recovered from COVID-19. Specimen: PBMCs or T cells enriched from blood (not recorded which). CDR3 nucleotides: TGTGCCAGCAGTTTTGCCACACCGGGGGAGCTGTTTTTT. It encodes CASSFATPGELFF.